The clone carrying this T cell receptor (beta chain) was found many times. Trimming took 2 bases from V and 8 from J, leaving 9 bases between them. CDR1 is SGHTA and CDR2 is FQGNSA in the germline V gene. The CDR3 contains 12 residues. This sample was taken from a study of T cell repertoires in cytomegalovirus infection. A single record per CDR3 protein comes from TCRdb applying MiXCR to the reads. The table records some 77,000 distinct CDR3 sequences, roughly 3.6% of them present only once. This chain links TRBV7-2 with TRBJ1-2; a possible D gene is TRBD1 (6 bases). The sequence was obtained from a human donor in good health (CMV status not recorded). Some clones in this sample may be carry-over from other donors' samples. The material sequenced was PBMCs. CDR3 nucleotide sequence: TGTGCCAGCAGCTTACAGGGGCTCGGCTACACCTTC. Protein: CASSLQGLGYTF.